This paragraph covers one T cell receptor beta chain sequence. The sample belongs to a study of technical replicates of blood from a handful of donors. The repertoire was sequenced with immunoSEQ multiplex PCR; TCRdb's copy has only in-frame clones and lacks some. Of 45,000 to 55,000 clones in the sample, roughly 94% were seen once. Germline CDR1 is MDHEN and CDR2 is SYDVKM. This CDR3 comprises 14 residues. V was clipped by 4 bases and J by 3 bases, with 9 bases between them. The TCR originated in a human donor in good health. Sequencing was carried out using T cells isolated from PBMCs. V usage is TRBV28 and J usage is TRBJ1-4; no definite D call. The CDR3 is CASSSGVANEKLFF. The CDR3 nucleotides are TGTGCCAGCAGTTCCGGGGTCGCTAATGAAAAACTGTTTTTT.